Following are 7 T cell receptor beta chains from one sample sequenced in a study of preoperative IRX-2 immunotherapy in early breast cancer (dated by TCRdb to the late 2010s). Reading the label with the study, this specimen's treatment or condition is: preoperative locoregional IRX-2 cytokine immunotherapy. Library preparation was by the immunoSEQ multiplex PCR assay. TCRdb's version of the immuneACCESS table is confined to in-frame rearrangements and falls short of the full clone set. An unresolved V gene accounts for under half of the shortfall where checked; the remainder is of unknown origin. This sample holds approximately 100,000 clones; about nine tenths were observed only once. The ten most abundant clones make up 2% to 2.5% of the sample. The sequencing used tumor tissue, collected after IRX-2 immunotherapy. These receptors came from a human donor with breast cancer.

This chain connects TRBV6-8 to TRBJ1-1; D is unclear. CDR3 length: 17 residues. In germline, CDR1 is MNHGY, CDR2 SAAAGT. V was pared by 0 bases and J by 0 bases, with 14 bases between. The CDR3 DNA is TGTGCCAGCAGTTACTCGACTCTGAGACCGCTGAACACTGAAGCTTTCTTT. This gives the protein CASSYSTLRPLNTEAFF.

The chain links TRBV18 to TRBJ1-2; D gene ambiguous. V lost 3 bases and J lost 8, with 16 bases in between. Germline V gene sequence: CDR1 KGHSH, CDR2 LQKENI. The CDR3 runs to 14 residues. The CDR3 DNA is TGTGCCAGCTCACCGATGATTACGGAAGTCGGCTACACCTTC. It is translated as CASSPMITEVGYTF.

This clone has just one count. The chain uses TRBV18 and TRBJ1-1; 11 bases match TRBD1. The trim removed 3 bases at V and 4 bases at J, leaving 7 bases unmatched. This CDR3 region has 16 residues. Per germline, CDR1 KGHSH and CDR2 LQKENI. CDR3 in amino acids: CASSPAGTGGRTEAFF. The CDR3, as DNA: TGTGCCAGCTCACCCGCCGGGACAGGGGGACGCACTGAAGCTTTCTTT.

The chain has TRBV19 and TRBJ1-5, with a tentative D call TRBD1 (5 bases). The germline V gene encodes CDR1 LNHDA and CDR2 SQIVND (reference sequence). CDR3 size: 12 residues. The V and J ends lost 3 bases and 10 bases respectively, with 10 bases between them. CDR3 sequence reads: CASSISRGPQHF. CDR3 DNA sequence: TGTGCCAGTAGTATCAGCCGGGGCCCCCAGCATTTT.

V usage is TRBV4-2 and J usage is TRBJ2-5; D not certain. The V and J ends lost 5 bases and 2 bases respectively, with 9 bases between them. Germline V gives CDR1 LGHNA, CDR2 YNFKEQ. This CDR3 is 13 amino acids long. CDR3 in DNA: TGTGCCAGCAGCTTATGGCGACAAGAGACCCAGTACTTC. Its protein is CASSLWRQETQYF.

This clone occurred once. The genes are TRBV6-9 and TRBJ1-5; 9 positions agree with TRBD1. CDR1 is MNHGY, CDR2 SVAAGI, per germline. V shed 3 bases and J 7 bases; nucleotides not matched to a gene: 7. This CDR3 comprises 15 residues. Written as DNA, the CDR3 is TGTGCCAGCAGTTACGGGACAGGGATAGGGCAGCCCCAGCATTTT. Its protein is CASSYGTGIGQPQHF.

The genes are TRBV5-1 and TRBJ2-3; D could derive from TRBD1 or TRBD2 (5 bases each). The CDR3 is 16 residues long. Trimming took off 5 bases at V and 2 bases at J, with 18 bases between the two ends. Germline CDR1 is SGHRS and CDR2 is YFSETQ. CDR3 loop: CASSSGKGTATDTQYF. CDR3 DNA sequence: TGCGCCAGCAGTTCCGGTAAGGGGACGGCCACAGATACGCAGTATTTT.